Shown below are 6 T cell receptor beta chains from a single sample sequenced in a study of OX40 agonist ivuxolimab in advanced cancers. Repertoires were generated with immunoSEQ multiplex PCR, while TCRdb's copy carries only in-frame clones and drops some. The sample yields some 83,000 clones, approximately 86% seen once. The input for sequencing was CD4+ or CD8+ T cells sorted from blood, taken in a trial of the OX40 agonist ivuxolimab. These receptors were collected from an adult with an advanced solid tumor such as melanoma, head and neck, liver or kidney cancer.

The chain combines TRBV28 with TRBJ2-7; the D is unclear. Germline CDR1 reads MDHEN; CDR2 reads SYDVKM. The CDR3 is 13 amino acids. V lost 5 bases, J lost 12 bases, and 20 bases lay in between. The CDR3 sequence is CASSPPQPGNPYF. CDR3 in DNA: TGTGCCAGCAGTCCCCCCCAGCCGGGCAATCCGTACTTC.

The V gene is TRBV19, the J gene TRBJ2-3, with 8 bases lining up with TRBD2. The ends lost 6 bases at V and 6 bases at J; junction bases unmatched: 11. The CDR3 runs to 15 residues. Germline assignment: CDR1 LNHDA and CDR2 SQIVND (reference sequence). The CDR3 bases are TGTGCCAGTAGCATCTCAGGGACTAGTGTGGATACGCAGTATTTT. Amino acids: CASSISGTSVDTQYF.

The rearrangement uses TRBV7-2 and TRBJ2-1; D ambiguous. CDR1 and CDR2 (germline): SGHTA, FQGNSA. The CDR3 totals 13 residues. V was pared by 0 bases and J by 12 bases, with 12 bases between. DNA of the CDR3: TGTGCCAGCAGCTTAGCAGGCCGGTGGGGGCAGTTCTTC. Amino acids: CASSLAGRWGQFF.

The chain recombines TRBV6-4 with TRBJ1-3; D is uncertain. The CDR3 is 13 residues long. Per the germline V gene, CDR1 is MRHNA and CDR2 is SNTAGT. V gave up 4 bases and J gave up 2 bases, with 6 bases separating them. CDR3 in DNA: TGTGCCAGCAGTGCAGGCCCTGGAAACACCATATATTTT. It encodes CASSAGPGNTIYF.

The V call is TRBV19, the J call TRBJ2-7; D may be TRBD1 (6 bases). V shed 4 bases and J shed 6 bases, with 10 bases lying between them. This CDR3 contains 12 residues. Germline CDR1 is LNHDA and CDR2 is SQIVND (reference sequence). Written as DNA, the CDR3 is TGTGCCAGTAGTAACAGGGCTGGCGAGCAGTACTTC. Protein: CASSNRAGEQYF.

V gene TRBV6-6 combines with J gene TRBJ2-7; 9 bases are a match to TRBD1. V shed 6 bases, J shed 7 bases, and the junction held 13 bases outside the gene matches. CDR3 size: 15 residues. CDR1 is MNHNY, CDR2 SVGAGI, per germline (reference sequence). CDR3 sequence: CASRATGGGGREQYF. CDR3 nucleotides: TGTGCCAGCAGGGCGACAGGGGGTGGCGGGCGGGAGCAGTACTTC.